This T cell receptor (beta chain) was captured by sequencing in a study of graft-versus-host responses after intestinal transplantation. The CDR3 runs to 15 residues. CDR1 is MGHRA, CDR2 YSYEKL, per germline. V lost 1 base to trimming and J lost 8 bases; unmatched junction nucleotides: 6. The method was immunoSEQ multiplex PCR; TCRdb's version includes in-frame clones alone and lacks a portion of them. The sample lists approximately 100,000 clones; roughly nine tenths were seen once. Comments on this clone: The antigen remains undetermined.

This chain joins TRBV4-1 and TRBJ2-1; 9 bases agree with TRBD2. Sequenced here: unstimulated CD4+ T cells sorted from spleen or lymph node cells, sampled before intestinal transplant. The clonotype comes from a human donor who received an intestinal transplant. The CDR3 here is CASSQVALAGYEQFF. Written as DNA, the CDR3 is TGCGCCAGCAGCCAAGTGGCCCTAGCGGGGTATGAGCAGTTCTTC.